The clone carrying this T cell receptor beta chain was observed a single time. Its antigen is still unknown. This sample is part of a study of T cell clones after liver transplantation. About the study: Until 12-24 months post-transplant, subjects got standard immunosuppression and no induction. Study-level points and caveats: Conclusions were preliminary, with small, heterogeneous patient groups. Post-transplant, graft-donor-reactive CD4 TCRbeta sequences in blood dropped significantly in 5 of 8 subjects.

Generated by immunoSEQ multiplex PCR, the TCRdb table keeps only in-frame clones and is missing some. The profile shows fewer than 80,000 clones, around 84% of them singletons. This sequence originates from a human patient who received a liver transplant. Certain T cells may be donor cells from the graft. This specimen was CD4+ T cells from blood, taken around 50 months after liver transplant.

The DNA of the CDR3 is TGTGCCAGCAGCGTAACGTCGAGCCAAGAGACCCAGTACTTC. Protein product: CASSVTSSQETQYF. The chain combines TRBV9 with TRBJ2-5; D not resolved. Germline V gene data show CDR1 as SGDLS and CDR2 as YYNGEE. Trimming took 1 base from V and 1 from J, leaving 8 bases between them. The CDR3 is made up of 14 amino acids. The complete variable domain, with remaining parts taken from reference TRBV9 and TRBJ2-5, reads DSGVTQTPKHLITATGQRVTLRCSPRSGDLSVYWYQQSLDQGLQFLIQYYNGEERAKGNILERFSAQQFPDLHSELNLSSLELGDSALYFCASSVTSSQETQYFGPGTRLLVL.